Detailed here is one TCR beta chain. The data were taken from a study of shared clonotypes between healthy human individuals. TCRdb's copy holds only in-frame clones and misses some; the assay was immunoSEQ multiplex PCR. The profile shows a few million clones, 93% of them singletons. CDR3 length: 16 residues. V was cut by 5 bases and J by 5 bases, with 19 bases left in between. CDR1 and CDR2 (germline): MGHRA, YSYEKL. CD45RO-negative CD8 cells positively selected for CCR7 made up the naive population, which excluded terminally differentiated effector memory CD45RA+ cells. The clonotype was recovered from a man younger than 35 in good health. Some clones in this sample may be carry-over from other donors' samples. The chain couples TRBV4-1 to TRBJ1-5; D ambiguous. The specimen was naive CD8+ T cells from PBMCs. CDR3 bases: TGCGCCAGCAGCACGCGCGGGCCTCAAGGGCATCAGCCCCAGCATTTT. Encoded protein: CASSTRGPQGHQPQHF.